Each of the 4 T cell receptor beta chains below was sequenced from the same sample in a study of control samples from healthy donors and cancer patients. Using immunoSEQ multiplex PCR, the repertoire was profiled, and TCRdb retains in-frame clones only, with some absent. The data show about 83,000 clones, 91% seen once. Sequencing used blood. Receptor source: a man in his fifties in good health.

A single count supports this clone. CDR3 protein: CASRYDTSSSYNEQFF. DNA of the CDR3: TGCGCCAGCAGGTATGACACTTCTAGCTCCTACAATGAGCAGTTCTTC. The chain carries TRBV5-1 and TRBJ2-1; D is unclear. Germline V gene sequence: CDR1 SGHRS, CDR2 YFSETQ. This CDR3 contains 16 residues. Trimming pared 5 bases from V and 0 bases from J, leaving 15 bases between.

The chain recombines TRBV18 with TRBJ2-5; 9 bases are shared with TRBD2. Germline CDR1 is KGHSH and CDR2 is LQKENI. The V and J ends lost 4 bases and 7 bases, in that order; junction bases with no gene match: 16. CDR3 length: 17 residues. The CDR3 here is CASSLGSLAGPEGTQYF. The CDR3, as DNA: TGTGCCAGCTCACTGGGGAGTCTAGCGGGGCCCGAGGGGACCCAGTACTTC.

This chain uses TRBV29-1 with TRBJ2-5; D uncertain. V shed 4 bases and J shed 7 bases, with 10 bases lying between them. Per germline, CDR1 SQVTM and CDR2 ANQGSEA. The CDR3 consists of 11 residues. In DNA, the CDR3 is TGCAGCGTTGTACTTCTGGGGACCCAGTACTTC. Amino acids: CSVVLLGTQYF.

CDR3 protein: CASRPGTGGYEQYF. The DNA of the CDR3 is TGTGCCAGTAGACCCGGGACAGGGGGCTACGAGCAGTACTTC. The chain is built from TRBV19 and TRBJ2-7; 11 nucleotides align to TRBD1. Trimming removed 6 bases from V and 3 bases from J; junction bases left unmatched: 4. Germline assignment: CDR1 LNHDA and CDR2 SQIVND (reference sequence). The CDR3 covers 14 residues.